These 17 T cell receptor beta chains were sequenced from one sample in a study of cytomegalovirus exposure and HLA in healthy donors. Researchers ran the PCR with 60 Vbeta and 13 Jbeta primers. The protocol was immunoSEQ multiplex PCR, while the TCRdb copy is restricted to in-frame clones and leaves out a portion. This table holds around 130,000 clones, roughly 79% found once. Sequenced sample: PBMCs. All receptors come from a boy aged 2 to 10 in good health and CMV-seronegative.

V and J are TRBV30 and TRBJ2-2, with 7 bases aligning to TRBD2. V dropped 4 bases and J dropped 3; count of bases not matched to a gene: 17. CDR3 length: 18 amino acids. The germline V gene encodes CDR1 GTSNPN and CDR2 SVGIG (reference sequence). CDR3 nucleotides: TGTGCCTGGAATACCAAGGGACTTGGGACTAAGCACACCGGGGAGCTGTTTTTT. The encoded protein is CAWNTKGLGTKHTGELFF.

The chain carries TRBV7-9 and TRBJ2-3; TRBD2 is a possible D gene (6 bases). Germline V gives CDR1 SEHNR, CDR2 FQNEAQ (reference sequence). CDR3 length: 11 residues. The V end was cut by 11 bases, the J end by 4 bases, with 10 bases between. The CDR3 DNA reads TGTGCCGGGGAGGCCGCAGATACGCAGTATTTT. Amino acids: CAGEAADTQYF.

V gene TRBV5-6 combines with J gene TRBJ1-2; no clear D gene. The CDR3 is 15 amino acids. The ends were cut back, 2 bases at V and 5 bases at J, with 16 bases in the middle. The germline gives CDR1 SGHDT, CDR2 YYEEEE. CDR3: CASSFGREGKYGYTF. The DNA of the CDR3 is TGTGCCAGCAGCTTCGGCCGGGAAGGAAAATATGGCTACACCTTC.

V and J are TRBV14 and TRBJ2-3; maybe TRBD2 (7 bases). Germline CDR1 is SGHDN and CDR2 is FVKESK. This CDR3 region has 15 residues. Trimming took 0 bases from V and 3 from J, leaving 10 bases between them. The CDR3 sequence: CASSQEGGATDTQYF. CDR3 DNA sequence: TGTGCCAGCAGCCAAGAGGGGGGGGCGACAGATACGCAGTATTTT.

In its sample, this clone was seen once. The chain is built from TRBV11-2 and TRBJ2-7; 8 nucleotides align to TRBD2. The length of the CDR3 is 15 residues. With V trimmed by 3 bases and J by 3 bases, 7 bases remained unmatched. CDR1 is SGHAT, CDR2 FQNNGV, per germline. Written as DNA, the CDR3 is TGTGCCAGCAGCTTGGAACTAGCGGCGCGCTACGAGCAGTACTTC. As protein: CASSLELAARYEQYF.

The rearrangement joins TRBV14 to TRBJ1-3, with a weak D call TRBD1 (5 bases). Trimming shortened V by 3 bases and J by 2 bases, and 8 bases separated the two germline ends. Germline CDR1 reads SGHDN; CDR2 reads FVKESK. CDR3 length: 14 amino acids. The CDR3 coding sequence is TGTGCCAGCAGCCAGCCAGGGACTGGAAACACCATATATTTT. Translation gives CASSQPGTGNTIYF. The variable domain in full, completed from reference TRBV14 and TRBJ1-3, reads EAGVTQFPSHSVIEKGQTVTLRCDPISGHDNLYWYRRVMGKEIKFLLHFVKESKQDESGMPNNRFLAERTGGTYSTLKVQPAELEDSGVYFCASSQPGTGNTIYFGEGSWLTVV.

The gene calls are TRBV18 and TRBJ1-2, with 8 bases that match TRBD1. Germline CDR1 KGHSH, CDR2 LQKENI. This CDR3 has 14 residues. V lost 3 bases, J lost 3 bases, and 3 bases stayed unmatched. The chain's CDR3 is CASSPGQEDYGYTF. The CDR3 DNA reads TGTGCCAGCTCACCGGGACAGGAGGACTATGGCTACACCTTC.

Comments on this clone: The junction departs from germline at one end; a sequencing error may be responsible. The V gene is TRBV7-9, the J gene TRBJ1-2; the D gene is possibly TRBD1 (5 bases). The CDR3 is made up of 16 amino acids. Germline-derived CDR1 and CDR2 are SEHNR and FQNEAQ (reference sequence). CDR3 sequence reads: CSSSLNPDRGNYGYTF. As DNA, the CDR3 is TGTTCCAGCAGCTTAAATCCCGACCGGGGGAACTATGGCTACACCTTC. Combining the CDR3 with reference TRBV7-9 and TRBJ1-2 gives the whole variable domain DTGVSQNPRHKITKRGQNVTFRCDPISEHNRLYWYRQTLGQGPEFLTYFQNEAQLEKSRLLSDRFSAERPKGSFSTLEIQRTEQGDSAMYLCSSSLNPDRGNYGYTFGSGTRLTVV.

The V gene is TRBV10-1, the J gene TRBJ2-2; no clear D gene. Trimming took 3 bases from V and 4 from J, leaving 9 bases between them. This CDR3 has 14 amino acids. The germline gives CDR1 WNHNN, CDR2 SYGVQD (reference sequence). This CDR3 reads CASSDSPRTGELFF. In DNA, the CDR3 is TGCGCCAGCAGTGATAGTCCGCGCACCGGGGAGCTGTTTTTT.

This chain uses TRBV30 with TRBJ2-2, with D hard to call. The CDR3 runs to 14 residues. V was cut by 1 base and J by 1 base, with 7 bases left in between. Per the germline V gene, CDR1 is GTSNPN and CDR2 is SVGIG (reference sequence). CDR3 loop: CAWSATMNTGELFF. The CDR3 nucleotides are TGTGCCTGGAGTGCCACAATGAACACCGGGGAGCTGTTTTTT.

The chain recombines TRBV7-9 with TRBJ1-2, with D tentatively TRBD1 (6 bases). The V gene's germline CDR1 is SEHNR and CDR2 FQNEAQ (reference sequence). CDR3 length equals 14 residues. With 4 bases removed from V and 3 bases from J, the gap between germline ends came to 12 bases. CDR3 in DNA: TGTGCCAGCAGCTCTGACAGGCGGGACTATGGCTACACCTTC. This sequence encodes CASSSDRRDYGYTF.

The rearrangement links TRBV19 to TRBJ2-1, with 12 bases fitting TRBD2. Germline values: CDR1 LNHDA, CDR2 SQIVND (reference sequence). V was clipped by 1 base and J by 9 bases; unmatched bases: 7. The CDR3 sequence is 16 residues long. DNA of the CDR3: TGTGCCAGTAGTATAGCCAGACTAGCGGGAGAAGTTGAGCAGTTCTTC. Translated, it gives CASSIARLAGEVEQFF.

The rearrangement uses TRBV7-2 and TRBJ2-5; D possibly corresponds to TRBD1 (6 bases). Germline-derived CDR1 and CDR2 are SGHTA and FQGNSA. There are 19 residues in the CDR3. V lost 3 bases, J lost 5 bases, and 28 bases lay in between. The CDR3 sequence is CASSFFSVMAQGHQETQYF. CDR3 DNA sequence: TGTGCCAGCAGCTTTTTCAGCGTGATGGCGCAGGGGCATCAGGAGACCCAGTACTTC.

The V and J genes are TRBV10-2 and TRBJ2-2; 8 bases are shared with TRBD1. This CDR3 has 14 residues. Germline CDR1 reads WSHSY; CDR2 reads SAAADI. Trimming at V came to 7 bases and at J to 5 bases, leaving 6 bases not matched to a gene. CDR3 coding DNA: TGCGCCAGCATCGAGACAGGGGTTACCGGGGAGCTGTTTTTT. Encoded protein: CASIETGVTGELFF.

The rearrangement links TRBV11-2 to TRBJ2-3; the D gene is possibly TRBD2 (7 bases). V was pared by 1 base and J by 6 bases, with 14 bases between. Germline values: CDR1 SGHAT, CDR2 FQNNGV. This CDR3 comprises 15 residues. CDR3 sequence reads: CASSLAGGRRDTQYF. The CDR3 coding sequence is TGTGCCAGCAGCTTAGCGGGGGGCAGGAGGGATACGCAGTATTTT.

This clone appeared a single time. The chain has TRBV29-1 and TRBJ2-1; 9 bases match TRBD1. CDR3 length: 13 residues. The ends lost 7 bases at V and 9 bases at J; junction bases unmatched: 10. Germline CDR1 reads SQVTM; CDR2 reads ANQGSEA. The CDR3 sequence is CSARTGVMVEQFF. The CDR3 DNA is TGCAGCGCTCGGACAGGGGTAATGGTTGAGCAGTTCTTC.

This clone was observed a few times. The V call is TRBV6-4, the J call TRBJ2-3; the match to TRBD2 covers 8 bases. Losses at the gene ends were 6 bases for V and 3 bases for J; bases not matched to a gene: 5. The CDR3 is 14 residues long. Germline CDR1 is MRHNA and CDR2 is SNTAGT. The CDR3 nucleotides read TGTGCCAGCAGCCCCGGGGGGGCTACAGATACGCAGTATTTT. Residues: CASSPGGATDTQYF.